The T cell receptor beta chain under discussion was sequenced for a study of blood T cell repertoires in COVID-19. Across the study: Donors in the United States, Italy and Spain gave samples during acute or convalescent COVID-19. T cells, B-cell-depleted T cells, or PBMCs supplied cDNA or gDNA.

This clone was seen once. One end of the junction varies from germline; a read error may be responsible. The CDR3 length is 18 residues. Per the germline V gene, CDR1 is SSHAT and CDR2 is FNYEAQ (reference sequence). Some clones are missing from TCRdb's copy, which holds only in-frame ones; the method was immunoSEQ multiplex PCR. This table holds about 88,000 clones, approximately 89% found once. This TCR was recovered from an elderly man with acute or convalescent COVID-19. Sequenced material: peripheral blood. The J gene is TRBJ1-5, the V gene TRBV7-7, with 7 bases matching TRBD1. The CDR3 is CASSLERYRGISNQPQHF. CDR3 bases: TGTGCTAGCAGCTTAGAACGGTACAGGGGAATTAGCAATCAGCCCCAGCATTTT.